This section outlines one TCR beta chain sequence together with its context. This CDR3 has 15 amino acids. The trim removed 5 bases at V and 5 bases at J, leaving 9 bases unmatched. Germline CDR1 MDHEN, CDR2 SYDVKM. This sample stems from a study of blood T cell repertoires in COVID-19. At the level of the study: Samples of COVID-19 (acute and convalescent) were obtained from the United States, Italy and Spain. T cells, B-cell-depleted T cells, or PBMCs supplied cDNA or gDNA.

Methods used by the authors: Amplification from reference gene primers served as the basis for estimated nucleated cell counts. TCRdb keeps only in-frame clones here, not all; method: immunoSEQ multiplex PCR. D and trimming were read from the DNA, whereas the V and J calls and clone size are those reported in that table. This table holds roughly 56,000 clones, nearly 90% found once. Sequenced sample: peripheral blood. The chain couples TRBV28 to TRBJ2-7; 10 positions agree with TRBD1. The sequence derives from a man aged 60-69 years with active COVID-19. CDR3 sequence: CASSLEGQGLDEQYF. Here the CDR3 DNA reads TGTGCCAGCAGTCTCGAGGGACAGGGGTTGGACGAGCAGTACTTC.